This entry describes one T cell receptor beta chain. Authors' processing steps: Scientists estimated how many nucleated cells there were by amplifying reference gene primers. Sequencing used immunoSEQ multiplex PCR; TCRdb keeps in-frame clones, though not all of them. V, J and clone size are those of that table, while D and trimming were read from the DNA. The sample includes fewer than 500,000 clones, around 90% of them seen just once. The data belong to a study of blood T cell repertoires in COVID-19. Enrolment of Seattle patients took place during active infection, and they were followed longitudinally. The CDR3 runs 18 residues. CDR1 LNHNV and CDR2 YYDKDF come from the germline V gene (reference sequence). V lost 3 bases, J lost 1 base, and 12 bases stayed unmatched.

Sequencing was performed on peripheral blood. The sequence was obtained from a man in his late teens or twenties with COVID-19, enrolled during active disease. The V and J genes are TRBV15 and TRBJ2-3; TRBD2 aligns across 8 bases. The DNA of the CDR3 is TGTGCCACCAGCAGGCGGGGGGCGGGGCGATTGGGCACAGATACGCAGTATTTT. Translated: CATSRRGAGRLGTDTQYF.